This section outlines one T cell receptor beta chain sequence together with its context. Sequencing was performed with immunoSEQ multiplex PCR; in TCRdb, only in-frame clones are kept and a portion is missing. The sample includes 44,000 or so clones, roughly four fifths of them seen just once. The CDR3 runs 13 residues. V was pared by 3 bases and J by 4 bases, with 7 bases between. Germline-derived CDR1 and CDR2 are SGDLS and YYNGEE. The sample comes from a study of PD-L1 blockade in urothelial cancer. Study-wide context: Administration of atezolizumab to patients began at some point between 2013 and 2014, at 1,200 mg intravenously every 3 weeks. Of prior chemotherapy regimens, patients had received between 0 and 3. Blood samples contained a median about 140,000 T cells.

This clonotype originated in a man between 65 and 85 years old with urothelial cancer. Source: PBMCs, taken around atezolizumab (anti-PD-L1) treatment. V gene TRBV9 combines with J gene TRBJ2-2; D ambiguous. The CDR3 sequence: CASSAKITGELFF. The CDR3 DNA sequence: TGTGCCAGCAGCGCCAAAATCACCGGGGAGCTGTTTTTT.